The 13 T cell receptor beta chains below were found in one sample sequenced in a study of breast tumors, draining lymph nodes, adjacent tissues. Samples came from axillary lymph nodes draining the breast cancer. MiXCR, run by TCRdb on the multiplex PCR reads, gives a single entry per CDR3 protein. The repertoire consists of about 230,000 distinct CDR3 sequences, with 32% occurring once and the leading ten covering approximately 1.4%. The material sequenced was axillary lymph node tissue. The receptors stem from a female donor with breast cancer. Some clones in this sample may be carry-over from other donors' samples.

A word on this clonotype: This may be a read error: a much more frequent sequence differs by one nucleotide. This chain links TRBV19 with TRBJ1-5; 8 bases agree with TRBD1. CDR1 is LNHDA and CDR2 is SQIVND in the germline V gene (reference sequence). The CDR3 is 18 amino acids. CDR3 sequence: CASSSSDRGRRSNQPPHF. CDR3 bases: TGTGCCAGTAGTAGTTCCGACAGGGGAAGGCGGAGCAATCAGCCCCCGCATTTT.

V usage is TRBV6-4 and J usage is TRBJ2-1; 11 bases match TRBD1. The germline V gene has CDR1 MRHNA and CDR2 SNTAGT. The CDR3 covers 14 residues. The junction had 0 bases not matched to a gene; V was cut back by 2 bases and J by 6 bases. CDR3 bases: TGTGCCAGCAGTGACGGGACAGGGGGCAATGAGCAGTTCTTC. Amino acids: CASSDGTGGNEQFF.

This chain uses TRBV7-6 with TRBJ2-6; 15 positions agree with TRBD2. The CDR3 loop spans 19 amino acids. J was trimmed by 4 bases and V by 4 bases; bases with no gene match: 8. CDR1 SGHVS and CDR2 FNYEAQ come from the germline V gene. CDR3 nucleotide sequence: TGTGCCAGCAGCTCGGGACTAGCGGGAGGCGGAACCGGGGCCAACGTCCTGACTTTC. Amino acid sequence: CASSSGLAGGGTGANVLTF. Supplemented by reference TRBV7-6 and TRBJ2-6, the full variable domain reads GAGVSQSPRYKVTKRGQDVALRCDPISGHVSLYWYRQALGQGPEFLTYFNYEAQQDKSGLPNDRFSAERPEGSISTLTIQRTEQRDSAMYRCASSSGLAGGGTGANVLTFGAGSRLTVL.

This clonotype was detected many times. V usage is TRBV24-1 and J usage is TRBJ2-5; the D gene is possibly TRBD2 (7 bases). The CDR3 runs to 17 residues. Germline CDR1 and CDR2: KGHDR and SFDVKD. V was shortened by 3 bases and J by 1 base, with 17 bases between the two germline ends. The CDR3 region has the DNA TGTGCCACCAGTGATAAGGGTCGGGGGGCGCGCCAAGAGACCCAGTACTTC. Encoded protein: CATSDKGRGARQETQYF.

This clonotype was recorded once. The chain carries TRBV5-5 and TRBJ1-1; no firm D call. The CDR3 loop spans 14 amino acids. With 4 bases removed from V and 3 bases from J, the gap between germline ends came to 13 bases. CDR1 is SGHKS and CDR2 is YYEKEE in the germline V gene (reference sequence). CDR3 in DNA: TGTGCCAGCAGCAGCAGGCTCGAGTACACTGAAGCTTTCTTT. This codes for CASSSRLEYTEAFF.

A note on this clonotype: This CDR3 is missing its conserved last phenylalanine or tryptophan, likely due to a read error. It is unclear where the CDR3 begins or ends on the DNA, so no DNA is shown, and the CDR3 is as TCRdb lists it. The chain recombines TRBV5-4 with TRBJ2-5; TRBD1, the D gene given by the table, was not confirmed from the DNA. Germline CDR1 reads SGHNT; CDR2 reads YYREEE (reference sequence). Termini included, the CDR3 measures 15 amino acids. The chain's CDR3 is CASSRDREGGYTFGS.

The V and J genes are TRBV7-8 and TRBJ2-7; TRBD2 aligns across 8 bases. Germline CDR1 reads SGHVS; CDR2 reads FQNEAQ. This CDR3 contains 14 residues. With V trimmed by 5 bases and J by 6 bases, 9 bases remained unmatched. DNA of the CDR3: TGTGCCAGCAGCGGGGGACTAGATTCTAGCGAGCAGTACTTC. It encodes CASSGGLDSSEQYF.

This clonotype was detected many times. The rearrangement links TRBV15 to TRBJ2-1; 10 nucleotides align to TRBD2. CDR3 length: 15 residues. V shed 3 bases and J 10 bases; nucleotides not matched to a gene: 9. CDR1 and CDR2 from the germline V gene are LNHNV and YYDKDF (reference sequence). CDR3 loop: CATSSDTSGNGEQFF. The CDR3 DNA follows: TGTGCCACCAGCAGCGACACTAGCGGGAATGGCGAGCAGTTCTTC.

This clonotype occurred many times. The chain combines TRBV7-9 with TRBJ2-2, with no clear D. Deletions cut 7 bases from V and 6 bases from J, with 9 bases between. The CDR3 is made up of 12 amino acids. Germline CDR1 is SEHNR and CDR2 is FQNEAQ (reference sequence). The CDR3 nucleotides read TGTGCCAGCATCCTCAGTTCCGGGGAGCTGTTTTTT. Its protein product is CASILSSGELFF.

J is TRBJ2-2 and V is TRBV3-1; no clear D. Deletions cut 6 bases from V and 6 bases from J, with 29 bases between. In germline, CDR1 is LGHDT, CDR2 YNNKEL (reference sequence). This CDR3 region has 19 residues. The CDR3 spells CASSLSRKTLVPKAGELFF. CDR3 sequence (DNA): TGTGCCAGCAGTTTGTCCAGGAAAACCTTGGTCCCTAAGGCCGGGGAGCTGTTTTTT. Variable domain in full (rest from reference TRBV3-1 and TRBJ2-2): DTAVSQTPKYLVTQMGNDKSIKCEQNLGHDTMYWYKQDSKKFLKIMFSYNNKELIINETVPNRFSPKSPDKAHLNLHINSLELGDSAVYFCASSLSRKTLVPKAGELFFGEGSRLTVL.

The CDR3 spells CASRDDRDANTGELFF. The CDR3 nucleotides read TGTGCCAGCAGAGATGACAGGGATGCGAACACCGGGGAGCTGTTTTTT. The V and J genes are TRBV7-3 and TRBJ2-2; TRBD1 agrees at 7 bases. Germline V gene sequence: CDR1 SGHTA, CDR2 FQGTGA. This CDR3 is 16 amino acids long. V dropped 6 bases and J dropped 0; count of bases not matched to a gene: 7.

This clonotype was seen a few times. A single base separates this from a much larger clone, so it may be a read error. The chain is built from TRBV5-5 and TRBJ2-3, with 10 bases aligning to TRBD2. Per germline, CDR1 SGHKS and CDR2 YYEKEE (reference sequence). V dropped 5 bases and J dropped 0; count of bases not matched to a gene: 12. This CDR3 has 18 amino acids. The CDR3 DNA follows: TGTGCCAGCAGAGGACTAGCGGCAGAGGCCTCTAGCACAGATACGCAGTATTTT. Protein: CASRGLAAEASSTDTQYF.

The chain combines TRBV20-1 with TRBJ2-6; 8 nucleotides match TRBD2. The ends lost 4 bases at V and 4 bases at J; junction bases unmatched: 3. CDR1 and CDR2 from the germline V gene are DFQATT and SNEGSKA (reference sequence). This CDR3 is 14 amino acids long. DNA for the CDR3: TGCAGTGCTATCCGACTAGCGGGGGCCAACGTCCTGACTTTC. Translating gives CSAIRLAGANVLTF.